The 11 T cell receptor beta chains given below trace back to one sample, sequenced in a study of beta chain features in type 1 diabetes. Since all of the isolated RNA was reverse transcribed, expressed TCRB transcripts were what got sequenced. Assay: immunoSEQ multiplex PCR; the TCRdb copy retains only in-frame clones and omits some. The sample yields more than 300,000 clones, 8% to 10% seen once. Regarding the study as a whole: In every one of the four CD4+ subsets, TCRB CDR3s were moderately but significantly shorter in Type 1 diabetes patients.

No antigen is known for these receptors. The sample comprised central memory CD4+ T cells from blood. These receptors came from a young man with type 1 diabetes.

This chain links TRBV11-2 with TRBJ2-7, with a weak D call TRBD1 (5 bases). The V gene's germline CDR1 is SGHAT and CDR2 FQNNGV. The CDR3 totals 14 residues. V lost 4 bases to trimming and J lost 3 bases, with 13 bases between them. The CDR3 DNA follows: TGTGCCAGCAGCTACACCCGAACAGGCTACGAGCAGTACTTC. It is translated as CASSYTRTGYEQYF.

DNA of the CDR3: TGTGCCAGCAGCTTGGAAAGGCTAAGCGAGACCCAGTACTTC. Protein product: CASSLERLSETQYF. This chain connects TRBV7-9 to TRBJ2-5; D is ambiguous. CDR1 is SEHNR, CDR2 FQNEAQ, per germline (reference sequence). V was trimmed by 3 bases and J by 5 bases, leaving 13 bases between them. The CDR3 has 14 residues.

This clone appeared once. In nucleotides, the CDR3 is TGCGCCAGCAGCTTGGTGACAGGTGATGGGGAGCTGTTTTTT. Its protein product is CASSLVTGDGELFF. The V and J genes are TRBV5-1 and TRBJ2-2; weak D call: TRBD1 (6 bases). The CDR3 length is 14 residues. V lost 0 bases and J 8 bases, leaving 11 bases between the germline ends. Germline CDR1 reads SGHRS; CDR2 reads YFSETQ.

This clone was counted a few times. The chain combines TRBV4-1 with TRBJ1-2; 12 nucleotides agree with TRBD1. This CDR3 contains 17 residues. Per the germline V gene, CDR1 is MGHRA and CDR2 is YSYEKL. Germline trimming cut 0 bases from V and 8 bases from J; bases unmatched to any gene: 10. CDR3 coding DNA: TGCGCCAGCAGCCAAGATCGAGCGGGACAGGGGGCGCGGGGCTACACCTTC. Translated, it gives CASSQDRAGQGARGYTF.

This clone was counted between two and nine times. V and J are TRBV19 and TRBJ1-5; D is unclear. Germline V gene lookup returns CDR1 LNHDA and CDR2 SQIVND (reference sequence). The CDR3 totals 13 residues. V was shortened by 3 bases and J by 7 bases, with 10 bases between the two germline ends. CDR3 in amino acids: CASSIGQEQPQHF. Written as DNA, the CDR3 is TGTGCCAGTAGTATCGGTCAGGAACAGCCCCAGCATTTT.

The chain links TRBV5-1 to TRBJ1-4; tentatively, D is TRBD1 (5 bases). The CDR3 loop spans 14 amino acids. V was trimmed by 3 bases and J by 16 bases, leaving 22 bases between them. Germline CDR1 and CDR2: SGHRS and YFSETQ. DNA of the CDR3: TGCGCCAGCAGCTGGGGGATCGGACAAGAAACCCGGTTTTTT. Translation: CASSWGIGQETRFF.

The rearrangement joins TRBV5-5 to TRBJ2-1; 8 positions match TRBD2. CDR1 and CDR2 (germline): SGHKS, YYEKEE (reference sequence). Losses at the gene ends were 2 bases for V and 9 bases for J; bases not matched to a gene: 10. This CDR3 spans 15 amino acids. This chain's CDR3 is CASSLSATSVREQFF. The CDR3 region has the DNA TGTGCCAGCAGCTTAAGCGCGACTAGCGTGCGTGAGCAGTTCTTC.

This clone came up many times. V gene TRBV28 combines with J gene TRBJ1-1; D is unresolved. CDR1 MDHEN and CDR2 SYDVKM come from the germline V gene. Trimming took 6 bases from V and 4 from J, leaving 6 bases between them. The CDR3 spans 11 residues. The CDR3 DNA sequence: TGTGCCAGCAGGTTAGTCACTGAAGCTTTCTTT. This sequence encodes CASRLVTEAFF.

There are a few counts of this clone. The chain is built from TRBV6-5 and TRBJ2-3, with D unclear. Trimming cost V 8 bases and J 1 base, with 13 bases left between them. CDR1 is MNHEY and CDR2 is SVGAGI in the germline V gene. The length of the CDR3 is 14 residues. CDR3 DNA sequence: TGTGCCAGCGCTTACGGCCAGGGCACAGATACGCAGTATTTT. It encodes CASAYGQGTDTQYF.

About this clone itself: The same CDR3 arises from other DNA sequences in this sample as well. The chain is built from TRBV6-5 and TRBJ2-3; the D is unclear. The germline V gene encodes CDR1 MNHEY and CDR2 SVGAGI. The CDR3 extends over 13 amino acids. The V end lost 0 bases, the J end lost 4 bases, and 5 bases lay between the germline ends. The CDR3 spells CASSYSTADTQYF. The CDR3 nucleotides read TGTGCCAGCAGTTACTCGACTGCAGATACGCAGTATTTT.

This clone was counted between two and nine times. This chain joins TRBV11-2 and TRBJ2-3; 8 positions agree with TRBD2. This CDR3 contains 17 residues. The J segment lost 1 base and the V segment lost 1 base, leaving 7 bases of the junction unmatched. Germline-derived CDR1 and CDR2 are SGHAT and FQNNGV. CDR3 DNA: TGTGCCAGCAGCTTAGGGTTGGAACTAGCGGGCACAGATACGCAGTATTTT. It translates to CASSLGLELAGTDTQYF.